This TCR beta chain was obtained from a study of blood T cell repertoires in COVID-19. Germline lookup yields CDR1 LGHDT and CDR2 YNNKEL (reference sequence). Trimming left V 1 base short and J 2 bases short, with 17 bases between. This CDR3 region has 17 residues. TCRdb keeps only in-frame clones here, not all; method: immunoSEQ multiplex PCR. The sample carries under 200,000 clones, 84% recorded once. Sequencing was carried out using PBMCs or T cells enriched from blood (not recorded which). This clonotype was sampled from a woman younger than 45 who had been exposed to COVID-19. This chain uses TRBV3-1 (or the pseudogene TRBV3-2) with TRBJ2-5; possibly TRBD1 for D (6 bases). CDR3 amino acids: CASSQAGGQTPQETQYF. DNA of the CDR3: TGTGCCAGCAGCCAAGCTGGTGGACAGACCCCTCAAGAGACCCAGTACTTC.